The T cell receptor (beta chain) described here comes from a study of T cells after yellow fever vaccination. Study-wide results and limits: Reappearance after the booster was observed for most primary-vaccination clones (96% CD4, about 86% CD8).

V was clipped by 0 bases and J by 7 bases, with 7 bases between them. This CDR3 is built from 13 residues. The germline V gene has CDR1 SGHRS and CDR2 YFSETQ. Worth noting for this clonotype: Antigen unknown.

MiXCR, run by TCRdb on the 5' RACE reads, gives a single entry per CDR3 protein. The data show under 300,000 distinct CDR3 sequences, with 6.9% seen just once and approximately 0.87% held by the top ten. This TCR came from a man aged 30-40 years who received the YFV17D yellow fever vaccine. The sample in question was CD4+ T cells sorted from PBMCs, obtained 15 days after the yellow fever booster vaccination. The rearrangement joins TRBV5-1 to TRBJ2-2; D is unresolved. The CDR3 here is CASSLGEVGELFF. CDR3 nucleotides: TGCGCCAGCAGCTTGGGAGAGGTCGGGGAGCTGTTTTTT.